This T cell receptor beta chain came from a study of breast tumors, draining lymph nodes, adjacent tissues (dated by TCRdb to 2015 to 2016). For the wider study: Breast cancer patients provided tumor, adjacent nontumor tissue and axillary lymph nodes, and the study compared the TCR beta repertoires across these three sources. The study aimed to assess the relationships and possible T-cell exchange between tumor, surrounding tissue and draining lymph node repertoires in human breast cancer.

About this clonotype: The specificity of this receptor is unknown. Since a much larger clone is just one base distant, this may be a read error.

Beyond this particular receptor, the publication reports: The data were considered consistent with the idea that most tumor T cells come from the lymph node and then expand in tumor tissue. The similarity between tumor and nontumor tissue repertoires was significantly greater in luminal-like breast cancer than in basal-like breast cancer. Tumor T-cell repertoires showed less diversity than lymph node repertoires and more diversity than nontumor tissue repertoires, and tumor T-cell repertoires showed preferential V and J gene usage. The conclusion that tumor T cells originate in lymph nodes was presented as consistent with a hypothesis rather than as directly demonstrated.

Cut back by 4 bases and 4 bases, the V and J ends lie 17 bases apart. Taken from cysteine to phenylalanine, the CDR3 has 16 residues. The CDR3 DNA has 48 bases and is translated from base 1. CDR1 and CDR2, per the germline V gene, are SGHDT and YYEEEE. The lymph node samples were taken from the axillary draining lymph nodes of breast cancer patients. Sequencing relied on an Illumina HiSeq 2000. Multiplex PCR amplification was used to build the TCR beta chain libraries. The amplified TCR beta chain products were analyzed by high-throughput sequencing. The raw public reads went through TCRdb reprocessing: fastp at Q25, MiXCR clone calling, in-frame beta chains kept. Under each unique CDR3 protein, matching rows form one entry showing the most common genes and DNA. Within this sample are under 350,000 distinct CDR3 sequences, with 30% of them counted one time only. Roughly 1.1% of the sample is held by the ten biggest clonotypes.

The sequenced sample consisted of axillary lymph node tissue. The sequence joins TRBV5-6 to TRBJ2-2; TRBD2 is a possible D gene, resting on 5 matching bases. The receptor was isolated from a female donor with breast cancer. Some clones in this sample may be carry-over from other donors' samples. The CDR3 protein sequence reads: CASSRLGSLTTGELFF. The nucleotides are TGTGCCAGCAGCCGTCTGGGGAGTCTCACCACCGGGGAGCTGTTTTTT.